These 22 T cell receptor beta chains share one sample of origin, sequenced in a study of OX40 agonist ivuxolimab in advanced cancers. Assay: immunoSEQ multiplex PCR; the TCRdb copy retains only in-frame clones and omits some. The sample lists tens of thousands of clones, roughly 86% occurring once. The sample was CD4+ or CD8+ T cells sorted from blood, taken in a trial of the OX40 agonist ivuxolimab. The receptor set was obtained from an adult with an advanced solid tumor such as melanoma, head and neck, liver or kidney cancer.

The CDR3 nucleotides are TGCGCCAGCAGCCCGCCCGGGACAGGGCTCTATGAGCAGTTCTTC. It specifies CASSPPGTGLYEQFF. The chain joins TRBV5-1 to TRBJ2-1, with 9 bases identical to TRBD1. This CDR3 has 15 amino acids. V shed 4 bases, J shed 8 bases, and the junction held 10 bases outside the gene matches. Germline CDR1 and CDR2: SGHRS and YFSETQ.

The chain combines TRBV19 with TRBJ2-5, with D unresolved. Germline CDR1 LNHDA, CDR2 SQIVND (reference sequence). Trimming removed 0 bases at V and 4 bases at J, with 9 bases between. CDR3 length: 14 residues. The CDR3 bases are TGTGCCAGTAGTATAGATCGGACCAGAGAGACCCAGTACTTC. It specifies CASSIDRTRETQYF.

The chain employs TRBV30 and TRBJ2-1; D perhaps matches TRBD2 (6 bases). Germline V gene sequence: CDR1 GTSNPN, CDR2 SVGIG (reference sequence). The CDR3 extends over 16 amino acids. Trimming cost V 0 bases and J 5 bases, with 17 bases left between them. CDR3 sequence: CAWSVGGWGKDNEQFF. DNA of the CDR3: TGTGCCTGGAGTGTGGGGGGTTGGGGAAAAGACAATGAGCAGTTCTTC.

The chain carries TRBV6-5 and TRBJ2-4, with a possible D match to TRBD2 (6 bases). CDR1 is MNHEY, CDR2 SVGAGI, per germline. The V and J ends lost 0 bases and 3 bases respectively, with 9 bases between them. This CDR3 region has 15 residues. CDR3 coding DNA: TGTGCCAGCAGTTACTCGGAGGGACTCAAAAACATTCAGTACTTC. Protein sequence: CASSYSEGLKNIQYF.

This chain links TRBV5-1 with TRBJ2-3, with 7 positions matching TRBD2. J was trimmed by 6 bases and V by 2 bases; bases with no gene match: 9. This CDR3 comprises 15 residues. Germline V gives CDR1 SGHRS, CDR2 YFSETQ. The CDR3 region is CASSFGGSMVDTQYF. In DNA form, the CDR3 reads TGCGCCAGCAGCTTCGGGGGGAGTATGGTGGATACGCAGTATTTT.

The chain recombines TRBV18 with TRBJ2-1; 8 bases match TRBD1. The CDR3 is 13 amino acids. After removal of 1 base from V and 7 bases from J, the junction contained 0 bases not matched to a gene. Germline CDR1 reads KGHSH; CDR2 reads LQKENI. CDR3 residues: CASSPRTGNEQFF. The CDR3 nucleotides read TGTGCCAGCTCACCACGGACAGGGAATGAGCAGTTCTTC.

The genes are TRBV10-2 and TRBJ2-6, with D maybe TRBD1 (6 bases). Germline V gene data show CDR1 as WSHSY and CDR2 as SAAADI. The CDR3 totals 15 residues. Trimming took 6 bases from V and 0 from J, leaving 9 bases between them. DNA of the CDR3: TGCGCCAGCAGCCAACAGGGCTCTGGGGCCAACGTCCTGACTTTC. Its translation is CASSQQGSGANVLTF.

The chain employs TRBV11-2 and TRBJ2-4, with TRBD2 identical over 12 bases. The CDR3 has 17 amino acids. Unmatched junction bases numbered 11, after V lost 4 bases and J lost 7 bases. Germline-derived CDR1 and CDR2 are SGHAT and FQNNGV. CDR3 region: CASSSRWTSGTRNIQYF. DNA for the CDR3: TGTGCCAGCAGCTCAAGATGGACTAGCGGGACGCGGAACATTCAGTACTTC.

V gene TRBV11-2 combines with J gene TRBJ2-3; no firm D call. The CDR3 contains 11 residues. Germline V gene lookup returns CDR1 SGHAT and CDR2 FQNNGV. V lost 5 bases to trimming and J lost 2 bases, with 2 bases between them. Here the CDR3 DNA reads TGTGCCAGCAGCCACACAGATACGCAGTATTTT. This translates into CASSHTDTQYF.

The chain recombines TRBV5-1 with TRBJ2-3; D may be TRBD2 (6 bases). In germline, CDR1 is SGHRS, CDR2 YFSETQ. The germline V and J ends were trimmed by 5 bases and 2 bases, with 15 bases remaining between them. The CDR3 is 15 residues long. The CDR3 bases are TGCGCCAGCAGTTATCGGGGGACTCCCACAGATACGCAGTATTTT. It encodes CASSYRGTPTDTQYF.

J is TRBJ2-5 and V is TRBV11-2; 9 bases map to TRBD1. The CDR3 is made up of 14 amino acids. The V gene's germline CDR1 is SGHAT and CDR2 FQNNGV. The trim removed 5 bases at V and 3 bases at J, leaving 4 bases unmatched. The CDR3 reads CASSLGTGKETQYF. In nucleotides, the CDR3 is TGTGCCAGCAGCCTGGGGACAGGGAAAGAGACCCAGTACTTC. The whole variable domain, filled in from reference TRBV11-2 and TRBJ2-5, reads EAGVAQSPRYKIIEKRQSVAFWCNPISGHATLYWYQQILGQGPKLLIQFQNNGVVDDSQLPKDRFSAERLKGVDSTLKIQPAKLEDSAVYLCASSLGTGKETQYFGPGTRLLVL.

V and J are TRBV29-1 and TRBJ1-2, with D uncertain. CDR1 is SQVTM, CDR2 ANQGSEA, per germline. The CDR3 consists of 12 residues. Between the trimmed V and J ends, which lost 7 bases and 8 bases, there was a span of 17 bases. This CDR3 reads CSATEEAGGYTF. The CDR3 DNA follows: TGCAGCGCCACGGAAGAGGCTGGAGGCTACACCTTC.

This sequence joins TRBV27 and TRBJ1-1, with 7 bases identical to TRBD1. This CDR3 has 15 residues. V gave up 5 bases and J gave up 11 bases; unmatched junction bases: 17. Per the germline V gene, CDR1 is MNHEY and CDR2 is SMNVEV (reference sequence). The CDR3 DNA follows: TGTGCCAGCAGTCTCCAACAGGGGAATTTTCGGTTGGCTTTCTTT. The encoded protein is CASSLQQGNFRLAFF.

The chain is built from TRBV7-3 and TRBJ2-2; D gene unclear. This CDR3 region has 13 residues. CDR1 and CDR2 from the germline V gene are SGHTA and FQGTGA. Trimming cost V 1 base and J 4 bases, with 4 bases left between them. The CDR3 here is CASSLMGTGELFF. The CDR3 nucleotides are TGTGCCAGCAGCTTAATGGGCACCGGGGAGCTGTTTTTT.

The V and J genes are TRBV5-1 and TRBJ2-1; maybe TRBD2 (6 bases). Trimming removed 2 bases at V and 4 bases at J, with 10 bases between. This CDR3 spans 14 amino acids. Germline V gene lookup returns CDR1 SGHRS and CDR2 YFSETQ. The CDR3 region is CASSLDGGYNEQFF. The CDR3 DNA reads TGCGCCAGCAGCTTAGACGGGGGATACAATGAGCAGTTCTTC.

The chain carries TRBV7-3 and TRBJ2-1, with TRBD2 matching over 9 bases. The CDR3 runs 16 residues. Trimming at V came to 1 base and at J to 4 bases, leaving 5 bases not matched to a gene. CDR1 and CDR2 from the germline V gene are SGHTA and FQGTGA. CDR3 sequence reads: CASSLMSAGGYNEQFF. CDR3 bases: TGTGCCAGCAGCTTAATGAGCGCGGGAGGGTACAATGAGCAGTTCTTC.

The chain links TRBV29-1 to TRBJ2-3; no clear D. CDR1 is SQVTM and CDR2 is ANQGSEA in the germline V gene. Trimming took 1 base from V and 0 from J, leaving 2 bases between them. This CDR3 spans 12 amino acids. The CDR3 DNA reads TGCAGCGTTGAAGCGAGCACAGATACGCAGTATTTT. Protein: CSVEASTDTQYF.

The J gene is TRBJ2-5, the V gene TRBV30; 11 bases align to TRBD1. Unmatched junction bases numbered 2, after V lost 2 bases and J lost 3 bases. Germline values: CDR1 GTSNPN, CDR2 SVGIG (reference sequence). The CDR3 totals 14 residues. The CDR3 spells CAWSRTGGKETQYF. The CDR3 coding sequence is TGTGCCTGGAGTCGGACAGGGGGCAAAGAGACCCAGTACTTC.

The genes are TRBV7-9 and TRBJ2-5; perhaps TRBD2 as D (5 bases). The CDR3 is 14 residues long. Germline V gene lookup returns CDR1 SEHNR and CDR2 FQNEAQ (reference sequence). Trimming stripped 2 bases from V and 1 base from J, with 8 bases between. The CDR3 DNA follows: TGTGCCAGCAGCTTATCAGGAGGCCAAGAGACCCAGTACTTC. Its translation: CASSLSGGQETQYF.

V gene TRBV6-6 combines with J gene TRBJ2-1; 7 bases are shared with TRBD2. J gave up 8 bases and V 2 bases, and 6 bases lay outside the gene matches. The germline V gene encodes CDR1 MNHNY and CDR2 SVGAGI (reference sequence). The CDR3 runs 14 residues. The CDR3 nucleotides are TGTGCCAGCAGTTACGGCGGGAGTCCCCATGAGCAGTTCTTC. This codes for CASSYGGSPHEQFF.

Here the CDR3 reads CASSRGTGNTIYF. DNA of the CDR3: TGTGCCAGCAGTCGAGGGACGGGAAACACCATATATTTT. J is TRBJ1-3 and V is TRBV2; TRBD1 might be the D (5 bases). This CDR3 contains 13 residues. The germline V gene encodes CDR1 SNHLY and CDR2 FYNNEI. Between the trimmed V and J ends, which lost 5 bases and 4 bases, there was a span of 9 bases.

This clone was found a few times. The V and J genes are TRBV7-9 and TRBJ1-2; D not certain. This CDR3 has 13 amino acids. V dropped 1 base and J dropped 8 bases, with 11 bases sitting between them. Germline CDR1 and CDR2: SEHNR and FQNEAQ (reference sequence). The CDR3 sequence is CASSLVERVGYTF. CDR3 DNA: TGTGCCAGCAGCTTAGTGGAGAGGGTAGGCTACACCTTC.